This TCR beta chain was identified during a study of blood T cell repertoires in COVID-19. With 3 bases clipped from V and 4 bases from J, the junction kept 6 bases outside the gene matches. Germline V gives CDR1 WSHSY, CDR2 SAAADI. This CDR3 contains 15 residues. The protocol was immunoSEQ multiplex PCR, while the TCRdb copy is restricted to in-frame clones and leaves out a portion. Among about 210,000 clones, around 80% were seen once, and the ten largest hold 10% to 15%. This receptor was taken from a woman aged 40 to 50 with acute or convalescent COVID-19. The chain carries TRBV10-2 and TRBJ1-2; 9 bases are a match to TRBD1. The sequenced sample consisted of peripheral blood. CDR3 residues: CASSEPDRGFYGYTF. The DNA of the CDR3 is TGCGCCAGCAGTGAACCGGACAGGGGATTCTATGGCTACACCTTC.